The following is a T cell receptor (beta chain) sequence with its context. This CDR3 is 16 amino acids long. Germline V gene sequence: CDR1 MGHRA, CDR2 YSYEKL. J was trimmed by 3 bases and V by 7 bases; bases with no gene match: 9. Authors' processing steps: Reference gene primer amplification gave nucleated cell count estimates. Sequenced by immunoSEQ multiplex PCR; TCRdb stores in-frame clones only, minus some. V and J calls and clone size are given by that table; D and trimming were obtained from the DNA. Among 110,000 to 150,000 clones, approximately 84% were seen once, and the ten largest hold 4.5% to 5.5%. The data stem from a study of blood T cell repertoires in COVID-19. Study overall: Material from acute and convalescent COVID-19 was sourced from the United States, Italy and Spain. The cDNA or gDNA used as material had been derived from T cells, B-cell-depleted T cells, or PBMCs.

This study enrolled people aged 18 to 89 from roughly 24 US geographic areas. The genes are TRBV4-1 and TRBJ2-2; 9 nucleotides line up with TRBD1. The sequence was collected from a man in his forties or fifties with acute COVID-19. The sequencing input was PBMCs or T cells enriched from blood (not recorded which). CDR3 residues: CASIPIGQGYTGELFF. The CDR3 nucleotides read TGCGCCAGCATCCCCATAGGACAGGGGTACACCGGGGAGCTGTTTTTT.